This T cell receptor (beta chain) was obtained from a study of Ad26.COV2.S vaccination and SARS-CoV-2 variants. The germline V gene encodes CDR1 SGHTA and CDR2 FQGNSA. This CDR3 region has 13 residues. V was trimmed by 5 bases and J by 7 bases, leaving 12 bases between them. Libraries were prepared by immunoSEQ multiplex PCR; TCRdb keeps only in-frame clonotypes and omits some of them. Here the sample spans more than 150,000 clones, around 88% being singletons. The material was peripheral blood, obtained after recovery from COVID-19. The gene calls are TRBV7-2 and TRBJ1-5; D gene ambiguous. This receptor was obtained from a human donor who had recovered from COVID-19. CDR3 sequence reads: CASSPPSGQPQHF. CDR3 DNA sequence: TGTGCCAGCAGCCCTCCATCTGGGCAGCCCCAGCATTTT.